Below, 22 T cell receptor beta chains from the same sample are listed, as sequenced in a study of CD8 T cells in ankylosing spondylitis. Study observations and caveats: Blood from ankylosing spondylitis patients appeared to carry a characteristic eight-variant TCR beta motif.

Which antigens these TCRs recognize remains unknown. TCRdb recomputed calls from the 5' RACE reads with MiXCR, one row per CDR3 protein. The sample yields about 800,000 distinct CDR3 sequences, 10% to 15% seen once. The sequenced material came from blood, either unsorted or a sorted T cell fraction (not recorded which). Receptors originate from a male donor with ankylosing spondylitis.

The chain carries TRBV27 and TRBJ2-7; 8 nucleotides line up with TRBD2. J lost 6 bases, V lost 6 bases, and 10 bases had no gene match. CDR1 and CDR2 (germline): MNHEY, SMNVEV (reference sequence). The CDR3 is 14 amino acids. The chain's CDR3 is CASSSTAGVGEQYF. CDR3 bases: TGTGCCAGCAGCTCGACAGCGGGAGTGGGCGAGCAGTACTTC.

This clonotype occurred a few times. The chain is built from TRBV27 and TRBJ1-2; 7 positions match TRBD1. CDR1 and CDR2 from the germline V gene are MNHEY and SMNVEV (reference sequence). The CDR3 covers 13 residues. Trimming took 9 bases from V and 6 from J; bases not matched to a gene: 10. The CDR3 nucleotides read TGTGCCAGTTCGGGGAGGGGGCCTGATGGCTACACCTTC. This encodes CASSGRGPDGYTF.

This clonotype appeared many times. The V call is TRBV29-1, the J call TRBJ2-1; TRBD1 might be the D (6 bases). Per germline, CDR1 SQVTM and CDR2 ANQGSEA. There are 13 residues in the CDR3. V shed 6 bases and J shed 6 bases, with 15 bases lying between them. For the CDR3, the DNA is TGCAGCGTGATGGGTCTAGGGGGCAATGAGCAGTTCTTC. Protein product: CSVMGLGGNEQFF.

This clonotype has a handful of counts. J is TRBJ2-3 and V is TRBV7-2; D might be TRBD2 (5 bases). The CDR3 consists of 15 residues. Germline values: CDR1 SGHTA, CDR2 FQGNSA. The V end was cut by 1 base, the J end by 6 bases, with 14 bases between. Written as DNA, the CDR3 is TGTGCCAGCAGCTTAGTCACTAGTTTCGATGATACGCAGTATTTT. This encodes CASSLVTSFDDTQYF.

This clonotype came up many times. V and J are TRBV5-1 and TRBJ2-7; D possibly corresponds to TRBD2 (5 bases). V was clipped by 4 bases and J by 3 bases, with 11 bases between them. The CDR3 sequence is 13 residues long. CDR1 and CDR2 (germline): SGHRS, YFSETQ. CDR3 nucleotide sequence: TGCGCCAGCAGCAGTCTCGGGGACTACGAGCAGTACTTC. It specifies CASSSLGDYEQYF.

This clonotype was detected a few times. The genes are TRBV6-5 and TRBJ1-6, with no clear D. Per germline, CDR1 MNHEY and CDR2 SVGAGI. Trimming removed 0 bases from V and 6 bases from J, with 9 bases in between. The CDR3 is made up of 15 amino acids. In nucleotides, the CDR3 is TGTGCCAGCAGTTACTCCGGCAGGTTTAATTCACCCCTCCACTTT. This translates into CASSYSGRFNSPLHF.

This clonotype was seen repeatedly, ten times or more. This chain connects TRBV7-3 to TRBJ2-1; tentatively, D is TRBD2 (6 bases). Deletions cut 5 bases from V and 0 bases from J, with 8 bases between. The CDR3 contains 14 residues. The germline CDR1 and CDR2 sequences are SGHTA and FQGTGA. The CDR3 reads CASSQTSSYNEQFF. In DNA, the CDR3 is TGTGCCAGCAGCCAGACTAGCTCCTACAATGAGCAGTTCTTC.

This clonotype was observed a single time. CDR3 sequence reads: CASSLARDRVYNEQFF. DNA of the CDR3: TGTGCCAGCAGCTTAGCCCGGGACAGGGTTTACAATGAGCAGTTCTTC. The rearrangement links TRBV7-2 to TRBJ2-1; 9 nucleotides align to TRBD1. Germline values: CDR1 SGHTA, CDR2 FQGNSA. The CDR3 sequence is 16 residues long. Germline trimming cut 0 bases from V and 4 bases from J; bases unmatched to any gene: 4.

The rearrangement uses TRBV5-1 and TRBJ2-3, with TRBD1 identical over 11 bases. Trimming at V came to 4 bases and at J to 6 bases, leaving 7 bases not matched to a gene. The CDR3 covers 15 residues. Germline V gene lookup returns CDR1 SGHRS and CDR2 YFSETQ. CDR3 region: CASSIRDRGSDTQYF. The CDR3 nucleotides read TGCGCCAGCAGCATCCGGGACAGGGGGTCTGATACGCAGTATTTT.

This clonotype was found many times. The rearrangement links TRBV5-6 to TRBJ1-2, with D possibly TRBD1 on 5 matching bases. The V gene lost 1 base and the J gene lost 7 bases, with 14 bases spanning the gap. The CDR3 sequence is 14 residues long. The germline V gene encodes CDR1 SGHDT and CDR2 YYEEEE. The CDR3 coding sequence is TGTGCCAGCAGCTTGTGGGGGAGAAAGCCTGGCTACACCTTC. It codes for CASSLWGRKPGYTF. The complete variable domain, with remaining parts taken from reference TRBV5-6 and TRBJ1-2, reads DAGVTQSPTHLIKTRGQQVTLRCSPKSGHDTVSWYQQALGQGPQFIFQYYEEEERQRGNFPDRFSGHQFPNYSSELNVNALLLGDSALYLCASSLWGRKPGYTFGSGTRLTVV.

The gene calls are TRBV20-1 and TRBJ1-2; 7 nucleotides line up with TRBD1. Germline CDR1 reads DFQATT; CDR2 reads SNEGSKA (reference sequence). The CDR3 consists of 12 residues. Trimming cost V 4 bases and J 4 bases; bases outside gene matches: 3. The DNA for the CDR3 is TGCAGTGCTAAGACAGGGCCCTATGGCTACACCTTC. Its protein is CSAKTGPYGYTF.

This clonotype was seen a few times. The chain has TRBV20-1 and TRBJ2-1; 8 bases align to TRBD2. Germline trimming cut 0 bases from V and 0 bases from J; bases unmatched to any gene: 7. Germline CDR1 is DFQATT and CDR2 is SNEGSKA (reference sequence). The CDR3 has 17 amino acids. CDR3 sequence reads: CSARDPSGPSSYNEQFF. In nucleotides, the CDR3 is TGCAGTGCTAGAGACCCTAGCGGGCCAAGCTCCTACAATGAGCAGTTCTTC.

The V and J genes are TRBV6-5 and TRBJ2-3; TRBD2 agrees at 12 bases. V gave up 0 bases and J gave up 2 bases; unmatched junction bases: 3. CDR1 and CDR2 from the germline V gene are MNHEY and SVGAGI. The CDR3 extends over 17 amino acids. For the CDR3, the DNA is TGTGCCAGCAGTTACTCCGGACTAGCGGGGTACACAGATACGCAGTATTTT. It specifies CASSYSGLAGYTDTQYF.

V and J are TRBV28 and TRBJ1-5, with D perhaps TRBD1 (5 bases). Germline CDR1 MDHEN, CDR2 SYDVKM. The ends were cut back, 5 bases at V and 0 bases at J, with 20 bases in the middle. This CDR3 is 18 amino acids long. The CDR3 DNA reads TGTGCCAGCAGTAACCCCTACCAGGGAGTTTATAGCAATCAGCCCCAGCATTTT. Amino acids: CASSNPYQGVYSNQPQHF.

This clonotype was counted ten times or more. V and J are TRBV5-6 and TRBJ2-3; D unclear. CDR3 length: 16 residues. Germline CDR1 and CDR2: SGHDT and YYEEEE. The V end lost 0 bases, the J end lost 2 bases, and 13 bases lay between the germline ends. CDR3 nucleotide sequence: TGTGCCAGCAGCTTGGGACTCTTAGCCATCACAGATACGCAGTATTTT. Translation: CASSLGLLAITDTQYF.

The sample holds a few counts of this clonotype. The chain couples TRBV4-1 to TRBJ1-2; no clear D gene. The CDR3 contains 15 residues. The germline V gene encodes CDR1 MGHRA and CDR2 YSYEKL. V dropped 2 bases and J dropped 8 bases, with 18 bases sitting between them. The CDR3 DNA sequence: TGCGCCAGCAGCCAACCTGTGCGGGGATGGCTAGGCTACACCTTC. It yields the protein CASSQPVRGWLGYTF.

This clonotype was counted many times. The CDR3 protein is CASSLSTGFGGYTF. The CDR3 coding sequence is TGTGCCAGCAGCTTATCGACAGGGTTCGGTGGCTACACCTTC. This chain connects TRBV7-2 to TRBJ1-2, with 7 bases fitting TRBD1. V trimming: 2 bases; J trimming: 7 bases; junction bases outside the gene matches: 7. CDR1 SGHTA and CDR2 FQGNSA come from the germline V gene. The CDR3 is 14 residues long.

The chain recombines TRBV12-3 or TRBV12-4 with TRBJ1-6; TRBD1 is a possible D gene (5 bases). This CDR3 is built from 13 residues. V was trimmed by 5 bases and J by 13 bases, leaving 15 bases between them. The CDR3 DNA reads TGTGCCAGCAGTCCCCGAGGGGTTGAGCCCCTCCACTTT. This sequence encodes CASSPRGVEPLHF.

J is TRBJ2-1 and V is TRBV7-2, with TRBD2 as a possible D gene (5 bases). CDR3 size: 13 residues. Germline CDR1 and CDR2: SGHTA and FQGNSA. V lost 6 bases and J 9 bases, leaving 15 bases between the germline ends. The CDR3 sequence is CASRDFSVGEQFF. The CDR3 region has the DNA TGTGCCAGCAGGGACTTCTCAGTGGGTGAGCAGTTCTTC.

This clonotype was picked up many times. The V gene is TRBV20-1, the J gene TRBJ1-6; 10 bases map to TRBD1. The CDR3 has 13 amino acids. CDR1 and CDR2 from the germline V gene are DFQATT and SNEGSKA (reference sequence). CDR3 in amino acids: CRARDRGGSPLHF. The DNA for the CDR3 is TGCAGGGCCAGGGACAGGGGAGGATCACCCCTCCACTTT.

In this sample, this clonotype turned up a few times. The CDR3 here is CASSYSAGEFYEQYF. The CDR3 DNA is TGTGCCAGCAGTTACTCGGCGGGAGAGTTCTACGAGCAGTACTTC. This chain links TRBV6-2 or TRBV6-3 with TRBJ2-7, with TRBD2 identical over 7 bases. This CDR3 is built from 15 residues. Germline lookup yields CDR1 MNHEY and CDR2 SVGEGT. The ends lost 0 bases at V and 3 bases at J; junction bases unmatched: 5.

V usage is TRBV20-1 and J usage is TRBJ2-2; a weak D match, TRBD1 (5 bases). This CDR3 spans 14 amino acids. Trimming removed 5 bases from V and 5 bases from J, with 15 bases in between. The germline V gene has CDR1 DFQATT and CDR2 SNEGSKA (reference sequence). Written as DNA, the CDR3 is TGCAGTGCTCGTCTGCAGGGCTTTACCGGGGAGCTGTTTTTT. This sequence encodes CSARLQGFTGELFF.